This is a list of T cell receptor beta chains from one sample in a study of T cells expressing NK-cell markers. With the 5' RACE reads reprocessed, TCRdb shows one record per CDR3 protein and no DNA. This sample contains about 390,000 distinct CDR3 sequences. Sequencing was performed on blood T cells: a sorted CD56 or NKG2C T cell subset, CD4+ or CD8+ T cells, or bulk PBMC T cells (not recorded which). The receptors derive from a woman aged 50 to 65 in good health. Each CDR3 is given with its conserved first and last residue.

J: TRBJ2-3
V: TRBV20-1
CDR3: CSALPGGDTQYF

J: TRBJ1-1
V: TRBV12-3/TRBV12-4
CDR3: CASSKGQQGNTEAFF

J: TRBJ2-3
V: TRBV20-1
CDR3: CSASFGPDTQYF

J: TRBJ2-5
V: TRBV7-2
CDR3: CASSLAARKETQYF

J: TRBJ1-4
V: TRBV5-1
CDR3: CASSLQGTSEKLFF

J: TRBJ2-5
V: TRBV15
CDR3: CAARTGSQETQYF

J: TRBJ1-2
V: TRBV3-1
CDR3: CASSQGQGIGGYTF

J: TRBJ1-5
V: TRBV7-9
CDR3: CATEQGNQPQHF

J: TRBJ2-1
V: TRBV3-1
CDR3: CASSQPGLPNEQFF

J: TRBJ2-1
V: TRBV12-3/TRBV12-4
CDR3: CASSPTEASTFF

J: TRBJ1-1
V: TRBV12-3/TRBV12-4
CDR3: CASRDSDEAFF